These T cell receptor beta chains were read from a single sample in a study of control samples from healthy donors and cancer patients. The assay was immunoSEQ multiplex PCR, and TCRdb's table has in-frame clones only and misses some. The sample carries fewer than 15,000 clones, about 75% recorded once. Sequenced input: formalin-fixed, paraffin-embedded tissue. The receptor source for this set is a male donor with melanoma. The CDR3 runs from the conserved cysteine through the conserved F or W. The D gene is left open where the match is weak. The size field is filled for only some rows; it gives once, few, many or a size class.

abundance: NA; j_gene: TRBJ2-7; v_gene: TRBV5-6; d_gene: NA; CDR3nt: TGTGCCAGCACGACGGGGCCCAGCAACCCCTACGAGCAGTACTTC; CDR3aa: CASTTGPSNPYEQYF
abundance: once; j_gene: TRBJ2-1; v_gene: TRBV6-5; d_gene: TRBD1; CDR3nt: TGTGCCAGCAGTTCCCCCTCTGGGACAGGGGGTAATGAGCAGTTCTTC; CDR3aa: CASSSPSGTGGNEQFF
abundance: NA; j_gene: TRBJ2-7; v_gene: TRBV6-6; d_gene: TRBD1; CDR3nt: TGTGCCAGCAGTTATCCCCGGACAGGAAACTACGAGCAGTACTTC; CDR3aa: CASSYPRTGNYEQYF
abundance: NA; j_gene: TRBJ1-3; v_gene: TRBV28; d_gene: TRBD1; CDR3nt: TGTGCCAGCAGTTCTCGGACAGGGACTGGAAACACCATATATTTT; CDR3aa: CASSSRTGTGNTIYF
abundance: NA; j_gene: TRBJ2-6; v_gene: TRBV5-1; d_gene: NA; CDR3nt: TGCGCCAGCAGCTTGGGGGCTTCCTCTGGGGCCAACGTCCTGACTTTC; CDR3aa: CASSLGASSGANVLTF
abundance: NA; j_gene: TRBJ1-5; v_gene: TRBV19; d_gene: NA; CDR3nt: TGTGCCAGTAGAGGGCGGGATCGGAGTAGCAATCAGCCCCAGCATTTT; CDR3aa: CASRGRDRSSNQPQHF
abundance: NA; j_gene: TRBJ2-2; v_gene: TRBV14; d_gene: NA; CDR3nt: TGTGCCAGCAGCCCCCGGCGGGCGTACACCGGGGAGCTGTTTTTT; CDR3aa: CASSPRRAYTGELFF
abundance: NA; j_gene: TRBJ2-2; v_gene: TRBV4-3; d_gene: NA; CDR3nt: TGCGCCAGCAGCCAAGATTCGGGGGGCCACACCGGGGAGCTGTTTTTT; CDR3aa: CASSQDSGGHTGELFF
abundance: NA; j_gene: TRBJ1-2; v_gene: TRBV5-6; d_gene: NA; CDR3nt: TGTGCCAGCAGCTTGGTTGGGTTATCTAACTATGGCTACACCTTC; CDR3aa: CASSLVGLSNYGYTF
abundance: NA; j_gene: TRBJ2-1; v_gene: TRBV9; d_gene: NA; CDR3nt: TGTGCCAGCAGCTCCCAAGGGCAGGCCCCCCACAATGAGCAGTTCTTC; CDR3aa: CASSSQGQAPHNEQFF
abundance: NA; j_gene: TRBJ2-7; v_gene: TRBV19; d_gene: NA; CDR3nt: TGTGCCAGTAGCCCCGACGGCAGGGGTTACGAGCAGTACTTC; CDR3aa: CASSPDGRGYEQYF
abundance: NA; j_gene: TRBJ1-3; v_gene: TRBV2; d_gene: TRBD1; CDR3nt: TGTGCCAGCATGCTCCAACCGGGACAGGGTTACTCTGGAAACACCATATATTTT; CDR3aa: CASMLQPGQGYSGNTIYF
abundance: few; j_gene: TRBJ2-5; v_gene: TRBV5-1; d_gene: TRBD2; CDR3nt: TGCGCCAGCAGCCCACTCCTCGGGCGGGGGGGCGGAGAGACCCAGTACTTC; CDR3aa: CASSPLLGRGGGETQYF
abundance: NA; j_gene: TRBJ2-1; v_gene: TRBV7-2; d_gene: NA; CDR3nt: TGTGCCAGCAGCTCGCGGACCTACTACAATGAGCAGTTCTTC; CDR3aa: CASSSRTYYNEQFF
abundance: NA; j_gene: TRBJ2-3; v_gene: TRBV11-1; d_gene: NA; CDR3nt: TGTGCCAGCAGCCTAAAAAGATACACAGATACGCAGTATTTT; CDR3aa: CASSLKRYTDTQYF
abundance: few; j_gene: TRBJ1-2; v_gene: TRBV29-1; d_gene: NA; CDR3nt: TGCAGCGTTACCGAGGACTATGGCTACACCTTC; CDR3aa: CSVTEDYGYTF
abundance: few; j_gene: TRBJ1-1; v_gene: TRBV11-3; d_gene: NA; CDR3nt: TGTGCCAGCAGCTTAAGCGGCCTTTCGGAGGCTTTCTTT; CDR3aa: CASSLSGLSEAFF
abundance: NA; j_gene: TRBJ2-3; v_gene: TRBV7-9; d_gene: TRBD1; CDR3nt: TGTGCCAGCAGCTTAGGAGACAGGGATGGAGATACGCAGTATTTT; CDR3aa: CASSLGDRDGDTQYF
abundance: NA; j_gene: TRBJ2-1; v_gene: TRBV18; d_gene: NA; CDR3nt: TGTGCCAGCTCACCGAAAGGGTACAATGAGCAGTTCTTC; CDR3aa: CASSPKGYNEQFF
abundance: medium-sized; j_gene: TRBJ2-2; v_gene: TRBV24-1; d_gene: NA; CDR3nt: TGTGCCACCAGAAACAAGAACACCGGGGAGCTGTTTTTT; CDR3aa: CATRNKNTGELFF
abundance: NA; j_gene: TRBJ2-2; v_gene: TRBV7-3; d_gene: NA; CDR3nt: TGTGCCAGCAGCTTAACGACAGGATACGGGGAGCTGTTTTTT; CDR3aa: CASSLTTGYGELFF
abundance: NA; j_gene: TRBJ2-3; v_gene: TRBV9; d_gene: TRBD2; CDR3nt: TGTGCCAGCAGCGAGGCCCTCCCACGGGGGGGCATCGATACGCAGTATTTT; CDR3aa: CASSEALPRGGIDTQYF
abundance: NA; j_gene: TRBJ1-3; v_gene: TRBV2; d_gene: NA; CDR3nt: TGTGCCAGCAGTGAACTGGGGGGCTCTGGAAACACCATATATTTT; CDR3aa: CASSELGGSGNTIYF
abundance: NA; j_gene: TRBJ2-7; v_gene: TRBV3-1/TRBV3-2; d_gene: NA; CDR3nt: TGTGCCAGCAGCCAAGAAAGGGTTACCGGCGAGCAGTACTTC; CDR3aa: CASSQERVTGEQYF
abundance: NA; j_gene: TRBJ2-1; v_gene: TRBV3-1/TRBV3-2; d_gene: TRBD2; CDR3nt: TGTGCCAGCAGCCAAGAGGAGGTAGCGGGGGAAGGGTTCTACAATGAGCAGTTCTTC; CDR3aa: CASSQEEVAGEGFYNEQFF
abundance: NA; j_gene: TRBJ1-1; v_gene: TRBV5-6; d_gene: NA; CDR3nt: TGTGCCAGCAGCTTACAACCTGGGAACACTGAAGCTTTCTTT; CDR3aa: CASSLQPGNTEAFF
abundance: NA; j_gene: TRBJ1-6; v_gene: TRBV27; d_gene: NA; CDR3nt: TGTGCCAGCAGTTTATCCCTGAGGTCACCCCTCCACTTT; CDR3aa: CASSLSLRSPLHF
abundance: NA; j_gene: TRBJ2-5; v_gene: TRBV11-1; d_gene: NA; CDR3nt: TGTGCCAGCAGCTTAGCAACGAGGGGTGGGGAGACCCAGTACTTC; CDR3aa: CASSLATRGGETQYF
abundance: NA; j_gene: TRBJ2-3; v_gene: TRBV7-7; d_gene: TRBD1; CDR3nt: TGTGCCAGCAGCTTGGGACAGGGTCCGACAGATACGCAGTATTTT; CDR3aa: CASSLGQGPTDTQYF